These T cell receptor beta chains were read from a single sample in a study of T-cell reconstitution after alpha-beta-depleted transplantation in children. A single record per CDR3 protein comes from TCRdb applying MiXCR to the PCR reads. The sample includes approximately 190,000 distinct CDR3 sequences, 7.5% to 9.5% of them seen just once. The specimen was PBMCs, mostly from graft donor cells, collected 360 days after TCRalphabeta/CD19-depleted stem cell transplant. Source of these receptors: a male patient aged 2-15 years who had a stem cell transplant for acute myeloid leukemia, so the T cells may come from the graft donor. Each CDR3 is given with its conserved first and last residue. D genes are given only for firm matches. Rows give clone size only sometimes, using once, few, many, or a class for an expanded clone.

TGTGCCAGCAGCGGGCAGACTAGGCGCGATGAGCAGTTCTTC,CASSGQTRRDEQFF,14,TRBJ2-1,TRBV7-9,NA,few
TGTGCCAGCAGCTTAGAGGCCGGCAGCTATGGCTACACCTTC,CASSLEAGSYGYTF,14,TRBJ1-2,TRBV7-8,NA,few
TGCGCCAGCAGCCGTCACAGGGTCAGGGGGGCCAACGTCCTGACTTTC,CASSRHRVRGANVLTF,16,TRBJ2-6,TRBV4-3,NA,NA
TGTGCCAGCAGCTCTAGGGCGAATAATTCACCCCTCCACTTT,CASSSRANNSPLHF,14,TRBJ1-6,TRBV5-6,NA,many
TGTGCCAGCAGCAAAGATCCTAGCGGGAGGGCTTCCTACAATGAGCAGTTCTTC,CASSKDPSGRASYNEQFF,18,TRBJ2-1,TRBV21-1,NA,NA
TGTGCCAGCAGAAGCTTAGGGTCACCCCTCCACTTT,CASRSLGSPLHF,12,TRBJ1-6,TRBV2,NA,many
TGCAGTGCAACCCGCGGGGGGGCCTTGAATGAGCAGTTCTTC,CSATRGGALNEQFF,14,TRBJ2-1,TRBV20-1,TRBD2,many
TGTGCCAGCAGGAGGCCCACAGCTCTCTATGGCTACACCTTC,CASRRPTALYGYTF,14,TRBJ1-2,TRBV12-3/TRBV12-4,NA,few
TGTGCCAGCAGCTTAGACAATCAGCCCCAGCATTTT,CASSLDNQPQHF,12,TRBJ1-5,TRBV7-6,NA,few
TGTGCCAGCTCCCAGCGGGAGGCCGTGGAGACCCAGTACTTC,CASSQREAVETQYF,14,TRBJ2-5,TRBV2,TRBD2,few
TGTGCCAGCAGTAACCAACAACCCTACGAGCAGTACTTC,CASSNQQPYEQYF,13,TRBJ2-7,TRBV12-3/TRBV12-4,NA,few
TGTGCCAGCTCCCAAGCAACAGGGGGTTACGAGCAGTACTTC,CASSQATGGYEQYF,14,TRBJ2-7,TRBV18,TRBD1,few
TGTGCCAGCAGCTTAGCGGGACTAGCCCGTTGGTCCTACAATGAGCAGTTCTTC,CASSLAGLARWSYNEQFF,18,TRBJ2-1,TRBV11-1,TRBD2,NA
TGTGCCAGCAGTTTACTTGCGACCAAAGAGACCCAGTACTTC,CASSLLATKETQYF,14,TRBJ2-5,TRBV12-3/TRBV12-4,NA,many
TGTGCCAGCAGCCCCCTTGCGGGAGCTACCGGTGAGCAGTTCTTC,CASSPLAGATGEQFF,15,TRBJ2-1,TRBV7-6,TRBD2,few
TGTGCCAGCAGCTTGGGGCTTGCAGGGTACCAAGAGACCCAGTACTTC,CASSLGLAGYQETQYF,16,TRBJ2-5,TRBV5-5,NA,NA
TGCGCCAGCAGTCCTACCGGGACAGGGACCTACGAGCAGTACTTC,CASSPTGTGTYEQYF,15,TRBJ2-7,TRBV5-1,TRBD1,many
TGTGCCAGCAGCTTAGCGTCCGGGACACAATACAATGAGCAGTTCTTC,CASSLASGTQYNEQFF,16,TRBJ2-1,TRBV7-6,NA,many
TGCAGCGCCCTCAGGGGCGAAGAGACCCAGTACTTC,CSALRGEETQYF,12,TRBJ2-5,TRBV29-1,NA,NA